The 13 T cell receptor beta chains below come from one sample, sequenced in a study of blood T cells in healthy people across ages. Using a J-beta primer mix together with a sample-barcoded 5' primer, a second PCR was run for roughly 6 to 12 cycles. TCRdb re-called the 5' RACE reads with MiXCR, one entry per CDR3 protein. The sample contains 630,000 or so distinct CDR3 sequences, approximately 30% of which appear only once. The sample was blood. These receptors all stem from a woman at least 80 years old in good health.

The CDR3 protein is CASSPGPCDEQYF. The CDR3 DNA is TGTGCCAGCAGCCCGGGACCTTGTGATGAGCAGTACTTC. V and J are TRBV5-6 and TRBJ2-7, with D perhaps given as TRBD1 or TRBD2 (5 bases each). V was trimmed by 4 bases and J by 7 bases, leaving 15 bases between them. The CDR3 is made up of 13 amino acids. Germline V CDR1 and CDR2: SGHDT, YYEEEE.

This clonotype was seen many times. The rearrangement uses TRBV20-1 and TRBJ2-1, with D possibly TRBD2 on 5 matching bases. This CDR3 has 17 amino acids. Per the germline V gene, CDR1 is DFQATT and CDR2 is SNEGSKA (reference sequence). The V and J ends lost 1 base and 1 base respectively, with 17 bases between them. The CDR3 nucleotides read TGCAGTGCTAGAGGTAAGAGGACTGGTAGGTCCTACAATGAGCAGTTCTTC. Its protein product is CSARGKRTGRSYNEQFF.

This clonotype came up once. The V call is TRBV5-5, the J call TRBJ2-4; TRBD1 or TRBD2 may be the D gene (7 bases each). The J call may not be correct, given that the DNA end is closer to TRBJ2-7. The CDR3 is 15 amino acids. The germline V gene has CDR1 SGHKS and CDR2 YYEKEE (reference sequence). Here the CDR3 DNA reads TGTGCCAGCAGCTGGGGAGGGACAGAATGCTACGAGCAGTACTTC. It yields the protein CASSWGGTECYEQYF.

This clonotype turned up a few times. Sequence at one end of the junction differs from germline and may be a read error. This chain connects TRBV11-2 to TRBJ1-4; the D gene is possibly TRBD1 (5 bases). CDR1 is SGHAT and CDR2 is FQNNGV in the germline V gene. The CDR3 consists of 17 residues. Here the CDR3 reads CASSLDGTEGYSEKRFF. CDR3 DNA: TGTGCCAGCAGCTTAGATGGCACCGAGGGGTATAGTGAAAAACGGTTTTTT.

This clonotype appeared many times. V and J are TRBV2 and TRBJ2-1; D is perhaps TRBD1 (5 bases). CDR1 is SNHLY and CDR2 is FYNNEI in the germline V gene. The length of the CDR3 is 17 residues. The germline V and J ends were trimmed by 6 bases and 5 bases, with 23 bases remaining between them. CDR3 sequence: CASRDPLGVKGHNEQFF. In DNA, the CDR3 is TGTGCCAGCAGAGATCCTCTAGGGGTGAAGGGGCACAATGAGCAGTTCTTC.

This clonotype was counted many times. The gene calls are TRBV20-1 and TRBJ1-4, with TRBD1 as a possible D gene (6 bases). Trimming removed 6 bases at V and 0 bases at J, with 14 bases between. Germline V gives CDR1 DFQATT, CDR2 SNEGSKA (reference sequence). CDR3 length: 15 residues. The DNA of the CDR3 is TGCAGTGCCACACTGGACAGTGCAACTAATGAAAAACTGTTTTTT. Translated, it gives CSATLDSATNEKLFF.

This clonotype appeared a few times. The rearrangement joins TRBV29-1 to TRBJ1-4; a possible D gene is TRBD1 (5 bases). The CDR3 is made up of 14 amino acids. Between the trimmed V and J ends, which lost 7 bases and 7 bases, there was a span of 19 bases. CDR1 SQVTM and CDR2 ANQGSEA come from the germline V gene. The CDR3 region is CSAEIPGGGEKLFF. The DNA for the CDR3 is TGCAGCGCAGAGATCCCCGGGGGGGGTGAAAAACTGTTTTTT.

This clonotype appeared a few times. The chain couples TRBV20-1 to TRBJ1-5; D gene ambiguous. Looked up from germline, CDR1 is DFQATT and CDR2 is SNEGSKA (reference sequence). There are 14 residues in the CDR3. V was clipped by 7 bases and J by 7 bases, with 20 bases between them. CDR3 in amino acids: CSVAVGKSEQPQHF. As DNA, the CDR3 is TGCAGTGTTGCAGTTGGCAAGTCGGAACAGCCCCAGCATTTT.

Notes on this clonotype: A read error may explain this, as a much larger clone is one base away. This sequence joins TRBV5-6 and TRBJ2-5; D not resolved. Per the germline V gene, CDR1 is SGHDT and CDR2 is YYEEEE. Trimming removed 1 base from V and 5 bases from J, with 6 bases in between. The CDR3 covers 12 residues. CDR3 DNA sequence: TGTGCCAGCAGCTTGTGGCAGGAGACCCAGTACTTC. Protein sequence: CASSLWQETQYF. The full variable domain, rest sourced from reference TRBV5-6 and TRBJ2-5, is DAGVTQSPTHLIKTRGQQVTLRCSPKSGHDTVSWYQQALGQGPQFIFQYYEEEERQRGNFPDRFSGHQFPNYSSELNVNALLLGDSALYLCASSLWQETQYFGPGTRLLVL.

This clonotype has a handful of counts. J is TRBJ2-7 and V is TRBV30, with D tentatively TRBD1 or TRBD2 (6 bases each). V was pared by 0 bases and J by 6 bases, with 21 bases between. The germline V gene has CDR1 GTSNPN and CDR2 SVGIG (reference sequence). The CDR3 totals 16 residues. CDR3 DNA: TGTGCCTGGAGTGTACGAGGGGGTTGGAGGGACGGCGAGCAGTACTTC. It is translated as CAWSVRGGWRDGEQYF.

CDR3 DNA: TGTGCCAGCAGCCCCGGGACAGGGGGAAGGGTTGGCTACACCTTC. It is translated as CASSPGTGGRVGYTF. The rearrangement uses TRBV7-6 and TRBJ1-2, with 11 positions matching TRBD1. The trim removed 5 bases at V and 7 bases at J, leaving 9 bases unmatched. CDR3 length equals 15 residues. Germline V gene data show CDR1 as SGHVS and CDR2 as FNYEAQ.

Only a few counts were recorded for this clonotype. CDR3 DNA sequence: TGCGCCAGCAGTCAATACTGTAGGGATCGCTACGAGCAGTACTTC. This codes for CASSQYCRDRYEQYF. The genes are TRBV23-1 and TRBJ2-5; D call uncertain. The DNA end favors TRBJ2-7, so the J call may be wrong. TRBV23-1 is an open reading frame whose function is uncertain. This CDR3 spans 15 amino acids.

There are many counts of this clonotype. Germline is not matched at one junction end, which may reflect a read error. This chain links TRBV5-1 with TRBJ2-1; 14 nucleotides align to TRBD2. The germline V gene encodes CDR1 SGHRS and CDR2 YFSETQ. This CDR3 is built from 15 residues. CDR3 DNA: TGTGCCAGCAGCTCCGGACTAGCGGGGGGAAATGAGCAGTTCTTC. Translation gives CASSSGLAGGNEQFF.